The 31 T cell receptor beta chains presented below share a single source sample, sequenced in a study of cytomegalovirus exposure and HLA in healthy donors. The PCR had 60 Vbeta and 13 Jbeta primers. Produced via immunoSEQ multiplex PCR; TCRdb's table is partial and in-frame only. Here the sample spans 150,000 or so clones, 80% to 90% being singletons. Sequenced material: PBMCs. These receptor sequences come from a young man in good health and CMV-seropositive.

The rearrangement uses TRBV5-1 and TRBJ2-7, with a tentative D call TRBD1 (5 bases). This CDR3 region has 13 residues. With 3 bases removed from V and 6 bases from J, the gap between germline ends came to 13 bases. Germline V CDR1 and CDR2: SGHRS, YFSETQ. CDR3 coding DNA: TGCGCCAGCAGCTCGATGGCAGGGATCGAGCAGTACTTC. Translated: CASSSMAGIEQYF. Complete variable domain (other parts from reference TRBV5-1 and TRBJ2-7): KAGVTQTPRYLIKTRGQQVTLSCSPISGHRSVSWYQQTPGQGLQFLFEYFSETQRNKGNFPGRFSGRQFSNSRSEMNVSTLELGDSALYLCASSSMAGIEQYFGPGTRLTVT.

The genes are TRBV10-1 and TRBJ2-3; 9 bases map to TRBD2. The trim removed 4 bases at V and 1 base at J, leaving 6 bases unmatched. The CDR3 has 16 amino acids. Germline assignment: CDR1 WNHNN and CDR2 SYGVQD (reference sequence). The CDR3 loop reads CASSALRTSGTDTQYF. Written as DNA, the CDR3 is TGCGCCAGCAGTGCCCTTCGGACTAGCGGCACAGATACGCAGTATTTT.

The CDR3 DNA reads TGTGCCAGTACCCGGTCGGGGTTGCGCGAGCAGTACTTC. Protein sequence: CASTRSGLREQYF. This chain connects TRBV27 to TRBJ2-5; tentatively, D is TRBD2 (5 bases). The end of the DNA aligns better with TRBJ2-7, so the J call may be wrong. CDR1 and CDR2 from the germline V gene are MNHEY and SMNVEV (reference sequence). The CDR3 runs to 13 residues.

The gene calls are TRBV7-8 and TRBJ2-1; D may be TRBD2 (6 bases). Germline V gives CDR1 SGHVS, CDR2 FQNEAQ. The CDR3 consists of 16 residues. Trimming removed 0 bases from V and 2 bases from J, with 11 bases in between. In nucleotides, the CDR3 is TGTGCCAGCAGCTTAGCGGGGGGTGTCGCCTACAATGAGCAGTTCTTC. It codes for CASSLAGGVAYNEQFF.

The CDR3 coding sequence is TGTGCCAGCAGCTTGGGGCCGCTTGATAATTCACCCCTCCACTTT. The encoded protein is CASSLGPLDNSPLHF. The chain has TRBV5-4 and TRBJ1-6; D remains ambiguous. Trimming removed 0 bases from V and 5 bases from J, with 9 bases in between. The CDR3 covers 15 residues. Germline lookup yields CDR1 SGHNT and CDR2 YYREEE (reference sequence).

The chain combines TRBV19 with TRBJ2-1, with TRBD2 matching over 7 bases. V dropped 3 bases and J dropped 6; count of bases not matched to a gene: 8. CDR1 and CDR2 from the germline V gene are LNHDA and SQIVND (reference sequence). The CDR3 is 15 residues long. Written as DNA, the CDR3 is TGTGCCAGTAGTATCCTCGGCGGGGGAGGCAATGAGCAGTTCTTC. Amino acids: CASSILGGGGNEQFF.

In its sample, this clone was seen once. The chain is built from TRBV7-3 and TRBJ1-6, with 7 bases matching TRBD1. Germline CDR1 SGHTA, CDR2 FQGTGA. The J segment lost 7 bases and the V segment lost 2 bases, leaving 5 bases of the junction unmatched. CDR3 size: 15 residues. The CDR3 coding sequence is TGTGCCAGCAGCTTATCAGGGGGAGAGAATTCACCCCTCCACTTT. Protein product: CASSLSGGENSPLHF.

J is TRBJ1-2 and V is TRBV5-1, with D possibly being TRBD1 (6 bases). The V end was cut by 4 bases, the J end by 2 bases, with 15 bases between. Germline V gene data show CDR1 as SGHRS and CDR2 as YFSETQ. The CDR3 runs 15 residues. The CDR3 bases are TGCGCCAGCAGCCCCGAAACAGGGAAAAACTATGGCTACACCTTC. Translated, it gives CASSPETGKNYGYTF. Together with reference TRBV5-1 and TRBJ1-2, the CDR3 gives the full variable domain: KAGVTQTPRYLIKTRGQQVTLSCSPISGHRSVSWYQQTPGQGLQFLFEYFSETQRNKGNFPGRFSGRQFSNSRSEMNVSTLELGDSALYLCASSPETGKNYGYTFGSGTRLTVV.

The rearrangement joins TRBV21-1 to TRBJ1-4. TRBV21-1 is recorded as a pseudogene. This CDR3 contains 14 residues. The chain's CDR3 is CASSHGGHNEKLFF. CDR3 nucleotides: TGTGCCAGCAGTCACGGAGGGCATAATGAAAAACTGTTTTTT.

The chain links TRBV4-1 to TRBJ2-5, with TRBD1 matching over 10 bases. CDR1 MGHRA and CDR2 YSYEKL come from the germline V gene. This CDR3 has 15 residues. Losses at the gene ends were 1 base for V and 2 bases for J; bases not matched to a gene: 1. Here the CDR3 reads CASSQGDRGQETQYF. The CDR3, as DNA: TGCGCCAGCAGCCAAGGGGACAGGGGACAAGAGACCCAGTACTTC.

The chain employs TRBV6-5 and TRBJ1-5; tentative D call: TRBD1 (6 bases). V lost 5 bases, J lost 3 bases, and 11 bases lay in between. Per the germline V gene, CDR1 is MNHEY and CDR2 is SVGAGI. This CDR3 has 14 residues. CDR3 amino acids: CASSQRQDNQPQHF. The CDR3 coding sequence is TGTGCCAGCAGTCAGAGACAGGACAATCAGCCCCAGCATTTT.

Turning to this clone: At one end, the junction sequence differs from germline, possibly due to a read error. The J gene is TRBJ2-1, the V gene TRBV7-9; 12 positions match TRBD2. The CDR3 runs to 16 residues. Germline loops: CDR1 SEHNR, CDR2 FQNEAQ (reference sequence). CDR3 coding DNA: TGTGCCAGCAGCCTAGCGGGGGGGCGTACCTACAATGAGCAGTTCTTC. Translation gives CASSLAGGRTYNEQFF.

The gene calls are TRBV7-2 and TRBJ2-1, with TRBD1 identical over 11 bases. With 6 bases clipped from V and 8 bases from J, the junction kept 18 bases outside the gene matches. The length of the CDR3 is 18 residues. Germline V CDR1 and CDR2: SGHTA, FQGNSA. CDR3 sequence: CASRNRGDRGLVMDEQFF. The CDR3 bases are TGTGCCAGCAGAAATAGGGGGGACAGGGGGTTGGTGATGGATGAGCAGTTCTTC.

CDR3 sequence reads: CASSQGAAGYTF. In nucleotides, the CDR3 is TGTGCCAGCAGCCAGGGGGCCGCTGGCTACACCTTC. This chain connects TRBV27 to TRBJ1-2; 8 bases are a match to TRBD1. CDR1 is MNHEY and CDR2 is SMNVEV in the germline V gene (reference sequence). The V segment lost 6 bases and the J segment 7 bases; nucleotides outside the gene matches: 4. The CDR3 loop spans 12 amino acids.

The chain uses TRBV10-3 and TRBJ1-2, with 7 bases matching TRBD1. CDR3 length: 13 amino acids. The germline V gene has CDR1 ENHRY and CDR2 SYGVKD. With V trimmed by 10 bases and J by 2 bases, 7 bases remained unmatched. This CDR3 reads CANRQGKNYGYTF. In DNA, the CDR3 is TGTGCCAATCGACAGGGTAAGAACTATGGCTACACCTTC.

The genes are TRBV19 and TRBJ2-1; D is possibly TRBD2 (5 bases). V dropped 5 bases and J dropped 0 bases, with 11 bases sitting between them. The CDR3 contains 15 residues. The germline V gene has CDR1 LNHDA and CDR2 SQIVND (reference sequence). The CDR3 DNA reads TGTGCCAGTAGTCAGTTTGGGAGCTCCTACAATGAGCAGTTCTTC. Translating it yields CASSQFGSSYNEQFF.

The CDR3 spells CASRPGGNTIYF. CDR3 DNA: TGTGCCAGCAGACCAGGTGGAAACACCATATATTTT. V usage is TRBV4-2 and J usage is TRBJ1-3; D gene unclear. The CDR3 has 12 residues. The V gene lost 6 bases and the J gene lost 3 bases, with 6 bases spanning the gap. Germline values: CDR1 LGHNA, CDR2 YNFKEQ.

J is TRBJ2-2 and V is TRBV5-4; TRBD1 aligns across 8 bases. Per the germline V gene, CDR1 is SGHNT and CDR2 is YYREEE (reference sequence). The CDR3 runs 15 residues. After removal of 3 bases from V and 4 bases from J, the junction contained 5 bases not matched to a gene. CDR3 amino acids: CASSYRQGSTGELFF. In nucleotides, the CDR3 is TGTGCCAGCAGCTACCGACAGGGGAGCACCGGGGAGCTGTTTTTT. Together with reference TRBV5-4 and TRBJ2-2, the CDR3 gives the full variable domain: ETGVTQSPTHLIKTRGQQVTLRCSSQSGHNTVSWYQQALGQGPQFIFQYYREEENGRGNFPPRFSGLQFPNYSSELNVNALELDDSALYLCASSYRQGSTGELFFGEGSRLTVL.

The V and J genes are TRBV6-6 and TRBJ1-3; 7 bases align to TRBD1. After removal of 5 bases from V and 8 bases from J, the junction contained 12 bases not matched to a gene. Germline V CDR1 and CDR2: MNHNY, SVGAGI (reference sequence). The CDR3 sequence is 15 residues long. This CDR3 is CASSPKTGPLDTIYF. CDR3 nucleotides: TGTGCCAGCAGTCCGAAGACAGGGCCTTTAGACACCATATATTTT.

The chain links TRBV15 to TRBJ2-3; weak D call: TRBD1 (5 bases). The ends were cut back, 5 bases at V and 0 bases at J, with 9 bases in the middle. Germline V gives CDR1 LNHNV, CDR2 YYDKDF (reference sequence). The CDR3 has 14 amino acids. This CDR3 is CATSLRQSTDTQYF. As DNA, the CDR3 is TGTGCCACCAGCTTGCGACAGAGCACAGATACGCAGTATTTT.

V gene TRBV9 combines with J gene TRBJ2-1; 16 positions agree with TRBD2. The germline V gene encodes CDR1 SGDLS and CDR2 YYNGEE. With 3 bases clipped from V and 7 bases from J, the junction kept 7 bases outside the gene matches. The CDR3 totals 17 residues. The CDR3 nucleotides are TGTGCCAGCAGCGCCGGGACTAGCGGGGGGGCCGTTAATGAGCAGTTCTTC. Its translation: CASSAGTSGGAVNEQFF.

This clone was seen more than once but under ten times. The J gene is TRBJ2-7, the V gene TRBV6-5; 7 bases align to TRBD1. From germline, CDR1 is MNHEY and CDR2 SVGAGI. CDR3 length: 13 residues. The ends lost 4 bases at V and 3 bases at J; junction bases unmatched: 3. CDR3 DNA: TGTGCCAGCAGTTGGACAGGAAACTACGAGCAGTACTTC. Translated: CASSWTGNYEQYF.

This chain connects TRBV6-1 to TRBJ1-6; TRBD1 matches at 7 bases. The CDR3 is made up of 16 amino acids. The germline gives CDR1 MNHNS, CDR2 SASEGT. V dropped 2 bases and J dropped 7; count of bases not matched to a gene: 8. The CDR3 region is CASSESVRGRNSPLHF. DNA for the CDR3: TGTGCCAGCAGTGAAAGTGTCAGGGGGAGAAATTCACCCCTCCACTTT.

The chain recombines TRBV30 with TRBJ2-5; weak D call: TRBD1 (5 bases). This CDR3 spans 13 amino acids. Trimming cost V 2 bases and J 4 bases, with 11 bases left between them. Germline V lookup: CDR1 GTSNPN, CDR2 SVGIG (reference sequence). CDR3 amino acids: CAWSPGRVETQYF. The CDR3 DNA sequence: TGTGCCTGGAGTCCGGGCAGGGTAGAGACCCAGTACTTC. The variable domain in full, completed from reference TRBV30 and TRBJ2-5, reads SQTIHQWPATLVQPVGSPLSLECTVEGTSNPNLYWYRQAAGRGLQLLFYSVGIGQISSEVPQNLSASRPQDRQFILSSKKLLLSDSGFYLCAWSPGRVETQYFGPGTRLLVL.

The chain uses TRBV7-9 and TRBJ1-1, with D unresolved. This CDR3 spans 15 amino acids. From germline, CDR1 is SEHNR and CDR2 FQNEAQ (reference sequence). Trimming took 5 bases from V and 2 from J, leaving 15 bases between them. CDR3 protein: CASSIRAGGNTEAFF. In DNA, the CDR3 is TGTGCCAGCAGCATCCGGGCAGGAGGTAACACTGAAGCTTTCTTT.

On this clone itself: The junction and the germline gene differ at one end; a read error may be behind it. The rearrangement links TRBV7-9 to TRBJ2-5, with D possibly matching TRBD1 (6 bases). The germline gives CDR1 SEHNR, CDR2 FQNEAQ (reference sequence). CDR3 length equals 14 residues. The CDR3 reads CSSSSPGDAETQYF. The CDR3 DNA is TGTTCCAGCAGCTCACCAGGGGACGCGGAGACCCAGTACTTC.

The rearrangement uses TRBV5-4 and TRBJ2-3; 13 bases map to TRBD2. Germline-derived CDR1 and CDR2 are SGHNT and YYREEE (reference sequence). J gave up 2 bases and V 3 bases, and 3 bases lay outside the gene matches. The CDR3 loop spans 16 amino acids. The CDR3 DNA follows: TGTGCCAGCAGCTGGGGACTAGCGGGAAACACAGATACGCAGTATTTT. It yields the protein CASSWGLAGNTDTQYF.

The rearrangement uses TRBV5-5 and TRBJ1-3; 8 bases align to TRBD1. With 2 bases clipped from V and 5 bases from J, the junction kept 9 bases outside the gene matches. Germline assignment: CDR1 SGHKS and CDR2 YYEKEE (reference sequence). The CDR3 is made up of 16 amino acids. The CDR3 region has the DNA TGTGCCAGCAGCTTTCCCGGGACAGGAGTAAGAAACACCATATATTTT. Translated: CASSFPGTGVRNTIYF.

The V gene is TRBV4-1, the J gene TRBJ1-1; 7 bases line up with TRBD1. This CDR3 comprises 15 residues. Trimming removed 3 bases from V and 2 bases from J; junction bases left unmatched: 6. CDR1 and CDR2 (germline): MGHRA, YSYEKL. CDR3 sequence: CASSQGQTFNTEAFF. As DNA, the CDR3 is TGCGCCAGCAGCCAGGGACAGACTTTCAACACTGAAGCTTTCTTT.

The chain is built from TRBV9 and TRBJ1-6; the match to TRBD1 covers 7 bases. The CDR3 covers 15 residues. The ends lost 4 bases at V and 5 bases at J; junction bases unmatched: 6. Germline CDR1 SGDLS, CDR2 YYNGEE. Here the CDR3 DNA reads TGTGCCAGCAGCCCCTCGGGACAGCATAATTCACCCCTCCACTTT. Its protein is CASSPSGQHNSPLHF.

The sample holds a few counts of this clone. The rearrangement links TRBV5-6 to TRBJ2-7; 10 bases agree with TRBD2. CDR1 is SGHDT, CDR2 YYEEEE, per germline. V was clipped by 0 bases and J by 4 bases; unmatched bases: 7. The CDR3 is 16 amino acids. CDR3 sequence (DNA): TGTGCCAGCAGCTTGGCAGGTAGCGGGGGGTTGTACGAGCAGTACTTC. It translates to CASSLAGSGGLYEQYF. Full variable domain (remainder filled in from reference TRBV5-6 and TRBJ2-7): DAGVTQSPTHLIKTRGQQVTLRCSPKSGHDTVSWYQQALGQGPQFIFQYYEEEERQRGNFPDRFSGHQFPNYSSELNVNALLLGDSALYLCASSLAGSGGLYEQYFGPGTRLTVT.